These 23 T cell receptor beta chains came from one sample sequenced in a study of response to subunit inactivated influenza vaccine. TCRdb re-analysed the RT-PCR reads in MiXCR, keeping a single row per CDR3 protein. The sample contains 600,000 to 700,000 distinct CDR3 sequences, around 15% of which appear only once. Sequencing used PBMCs from blood, obtained about 14 days before vaccination. Receptors were obtained from a man aged 45 to 65 who received an inactivated influenza vaccine.

The table lists this clonotype with a few counts. The chain links TRBV6-5 to TRBJ2-3; tentative D call: TRBD2 (6 bases). The germline V and J ends were trimmed by 0 bases and 0 bases, with 7 bases remaining between them. The CDR3 is 15 amino acids. Germline loops: CDR1 MNHEY, CDR2 SVGAGI. Here the CDR3 DNA reads TGTGCCAGCAGTTACTCGGCGGGAAGCACAGATACGCAGTATTTT. Protein sequence: CASSYSAGSTDTQYF.

The chain uses TRBV7-2 and TRBJ2-7, with TRBD1 matching over 7 bases. The CDR3 totals 14 residues. CDR1 is SGHTA and CDR2 is FQGNSA in the germline V gene. Trimming cost V 1 base and J 6 bases; bases outside gene matches: 6. CDR3 region: CASSLVGTAFEQYF. DNA for the CDR3: TGTGCCAGCAGCTTAGTGGGGACAGCCTTCGAGCAGTACTTC.

The chain combines TRBV7-9 with TRBJ2-1; D uncertain. The CDR3 covers 13 residues. V gave up 2 bases and J gave up 9 bases, with 11 bases separating them. Germline V gene sequence: CDR1 SEHNR, CDR2 FQNEAQ (reference sequence). The CDR3 DNA is TGTGCCAGCAGCTTAAGAGAGTGGCGTGAGCAGTTCTTC. The encoded protein is CASSLREWREQFF.

The chain employs TRBV9 and TRBJ2-4; 8 nucleotides align to TRBD1. The germline gives CDR1 SGDLS, CDR2 YYNGEE. This CDR3 has 13 amino acids. V lost 0 bases and J lost 15; bases outside the gene matches: 8. CDR3 region: CASSVGPWDRPYF. The CDR3, as DNA: TGTGCCAGCAGCGTAGGTCCTTGGGACAGGCCGTACTTC.

This clonotype occurred many times. The chain carries TRBV20-1 and TRBJ2-3; D is unresolved. Trimming shortened V by 3 bases and J by 2 bases, and 9 bases separated the two germline ends. The CDR3 has 13 residues. The germline CDR1 and CDR2 sequences are DFQATT and SNEGSKA (reference sequence). In DNA, the CDR3 is TGCAGTGCTAGTCCTCAAAACACAGATACGCAGTATTTT. This encodes CSASPQNTDTQYF.

The chain recombines TRBV7-9 with TRBJ2-1; D is unclear. Trimming pared 2 bases from V and 2 bases from J, leaving 13 bases between. The CDR3 extends over 16 amino acids. CDR1 is SEHNR, CDR2 FQNEAQ, per germline (reference sequence). CDR3 sequence reads: CASSLTDLIAYNEQFF. The CDR3, as DNA: TGTGCCAGCAGCTTAACGGACCTGATAGCCTACAATGAGCAGTTCTTC. Together with reference TRBV7-9 and TRBJ2-1, the CDR3 gives the full variable domain: DTGVSQNPRHKITKRGQNVTFRCDPISEHNRLYWYRQTLGQGPEFLTYFQNEAQLEKSRLLSDRFSAERPKGSFSTLEIQRTEQGDSAMYLCASSLTDLIAYNEQFFGPGTRLTVL.

This clonotype has a handful of counts. This chain links TRBV15 with TRBJ2-7; 7 nucleotides match TRBD1. CDR1 and CDR2 from the germline V gene are LNHNV and YYDKDF (reference sequence). The junction had 2 bases not matched to a gene; V was cut back by 5 bases and J by 4 bases. The CDR3 contains 12 residues. This chain's CDR3 is CATSEQGYEQYF. The CDR3 DNA follows: TGTGCCACCAGCGAACAGGGGTACGAGCAGTACTTC. The full variable domain, its missing parts supplied by reference TRBV15 and TRBJ2-7, is DAMVIQNPRYQVTQFGKPVTLSCSQTLNHNVMYWYQQKSSQAPKLLFHYYDKDFNNEADTPDNFQSRRPNTSFCFLDIRSPGLGDTAMYLCATSEQGYEQYFGPGTRLTVT.

V usage is TRBV29-1 and J usage is TRBJ2-1; D gene uncertain. This CDR3 region has 15 residues. V lost 1 base to trimming and J lost 0 bases, with 10 bases between them. The germline CDR1 and CDR2 sequences are SQVTM and ANQGSEA. CDR3 amino acids: CSVEGSRSSYNEQFF. The CDR3 nucleotides are TGCAGCGTTGAAGGGTCTAGGAGCTCCTACAATGAGCAGTTCTTC.

The chain recombines TRBV4-1 with TRBJ2-7, with 10 bases that match TRBD1. The CDR3 consists of 16 residues. Trimming cost V 4 bases and J 2 bases; bases outside gene matches: 8. Germline V gene data show CDR1 as MGHRA and CDR2 as YSYEKL. The CDR3 nucleotides read TGCGCCAGCAGCCGGTCCGGGACAGGGGATCCCTACGAGCAGTACTTC. It encodes CASSRSGTGDPYEQYF.

In its sample, this clonotype was seen a few times. The rearrangement joins TRBV21-1 to TRBJ2-6. TRBV21-1 is given as a pseudogene. The CDR3 runs 15 residues. This chain's CDR3 is CASTHTYSGANVLTF. Here the CDR3 DNA reads TGTGCCAGCACCCACACGTACTCTGGGGCCAACGTCCTGACTTTC.

A few counts support this clonotype. The chain links TRBV10-3 to TRBJ1-1, with a weak D call TRBD1 (5 bases). CDR3 length equals 12 residues. The germline gives CDR1 ENHRY, CDR2 SYGVKD. V was clipped by 5 bases and J by 1 base, with 5 bases between them. For the CDR3, the DNA is TGTGCCATCAGTACAGGGAACACTGAAGCTTTCTTT. This encodes CAISTGNTEAFF.

In this sample, this clonotype turned up a few times. The genes are TRBV29-1 and TRBJ2-1, with D maybe TRBD1 (5 bases). The germline V gene encodes CDR1 SQVTM and CDR2 ANQGSEA. Trimming left V 6 bases short and J 6 bases short, with 18 bases between. The CDR3 extends over 14 amino acids. DNA for the CDR3: TGCAGCGTAGGGGTGTCCAGTTTGGGCAATGAGCAGTTCTTC. Its protein is CSVGVSSLGNEQFF.

This clonotype was counted at least ten times. V usage is TRBV20-1 and J usage is TRBJ2-7; 9 nucleotides line up with TRBD1. With V trimmed by 4 bases and J by 0 bases, 4 bases remained unmatched. The V gene's germline CDR1 is DFQATT and CDR2 SNEGSKA (reference sequence). There are 14 residues in the CDR3. DNA for the CDR3: TGCAGTGCTATTGGGACAGGGACCTCCTACGAGCAGTACTTC. Translation gives CSAIGTGTSYEQYF.

This clonotype was counted between two and nine times. V and J are TRBV3-1 and TRBJ2-7; tentatively, D is TRBD1 (5 bases). Germline values: CDR1 LGHDT, CDR2 YNNKEL (reference sequence). This CDR3 region has 14 residues. The V end was cut by 1 base, the J end by 0 bases, with 7 bases between. The CDR3 DNA is TGTGCCAGCAGCCAAGGGACATTCTCCTACGAGCAGTACTTC. The encoded protein is CASSQGTFSYEQYF.

J is TRBJ1-4 and V is TRBV5-1; D remains unclear. V lost 1 base to trimming and J lost 8 bases, with 21 bases between them. Germline V gene data show CDR1 as SGHRS and CDR2 as YFSETQ. This CDR3 spans 17 amino acids. The DNA for the CDR3 is TGCGCCAGCAGCTTGTCTCCTACGGGATCCTCGGAAGAAAAACTGTTTTTT. Protein: CASSLSPTGSSEEKLFF.

This clonotype has only one observation. The chain recombines TRBV5-1 with TRBJ2-5, with D tentatively TRBD1 (6 bases). V dropped 3 bases and J dropped 3 bases, with 15 bases sitting between them. The CDR3 spans 15 residues. Germline CDR1 reads SGHRS; CDR2 reads YFSETQ. The DNA for the CDR3 is TGCGCCAGCAGCTCCGCCTCCCGACAGGAAGAGACCCAGTACTTC. It yields the protein CASSSASRQEETQYF. The full variable domain, with the rest looked up from reference TRBV5-1 and TRBJ2-5, is KAGVTQTPRYLIKTRGQQVTLSCSPISGHRSVSWYQQTPGQGLQFLFEYFSETQRNKGNFPGRFSGRQFSNSRSEMNVSTLELGDSALYLCASSSASRQEETQYFGPGTRLLVL.

This clonotype was seen more than once but under ten times. The chain couples TRBV7-6 to TRBJ2-1; 13 bases map to TRBD2. Germline CDR1 and CDR2: SGHVS and FNYEAQ. CDR3 size: 15 residues. Trimming cost V 5 bases and J 8 bases; bases outside gene matches: 6. CDR3 sequence: CASSRTSGSPDEQFF. CDR3 nucleotide sequence: TGTGCCAGCAGCCGGACTAGCGGGAGTCCGGATGAGCAGTTCTTC.

This clonotype was seen ten or more times. The chain couples TRBV4-2 to TRBJ2-1, with a possible D match to TRBD1 (6 bases). CDR1 is LGHNA, CDR2 YNFKEQ, per germline. Trimming cost V 0 bases and J 3 bases, with 15 bases left between them. The CDR3 spans 17 residues. For the CDR3, the DNA is TGTGCCAGCAGCCAAGATCTGGGGGCCCTAATCTACAATGAGCAGTTCTTC. Amino acid sequence: CASSQDLGALIYNEQFF.

This chain uses TRBV7-3 with TRBJ2-2, with D tentatively TRBD1 (7 bases). CDR3 length equals 15 residues. Germline values: CDR1 SGHTA, CDR2 FQGTGA. Trimming removed 5 bases at V and 4 bases at J, with 14 bases between. The CDR3 DNA reads TGTGCCAGCAGCGCGACAGGGCGGGGCACCGGGGAGCTGTTTTTT. Its protein is CASSATGRGTGELFF.

V usage is TRBV18 and J usage is TRBJ2-1, with 10 nucleotides matching TRBD2. CDR1 is KGHSH, CDR2 LQKENI, per germline. With V trimmed by 4 bases and J by 0 bases, 9 bases remained unmatched. This CDR3 is built from 18 residues. CDR3 residues: CASSQLAGSAGSYNEQFF. In nucleotides, the CDR3 is TGTGCCAGCTCACAACTAGCGGGGTCCGCAGGCTCCTACAATGAGCAGTTCTTC.

V gene TRBV5-1 combines with J gene TRBJ1-4; D possibly corresponds to TRBD1 (6 bases). V gave up 0 bases and J gave up 8 bases, with 11 bases separating them. The CDR3 is 14 residues long. In germline, CDR1 is SGHRS, CDR2 YFSETQ. The chain's CDR3 is CASSLAGVGEKLFF. CDR3 in DNA: TGCGCCAGCAGCTTGGCAGGGGTCGGCGAAAAACTGTTTTTT.

This clonotype was seen only a few times. V is TRBV29-1 and J is TRBJ2-7, with 8 bases lining up with TRBD1. The CDR3 runs to 14 residues. V shed 6 bases and J 3 bases; nucleotides not matched to a gene: 10. Germline CDR1 SQVTM, CDR2 ANQGSEA. The CDR3 spells CSVGTDRGGYEQYF. The CDR3, as DNA: TGCAGCGTAGGTACAGACAGGGGTGGCTACGAGCAGTACTTC.

This clonotype was counted a few times. CDR3 DNA: TGTGCCAGCAGCCAAGGGTTCGAACCAGATGAAGCTTTCTTT. This encodes CASSQGFEPDEAFF. The chain has TRBV4-2 and TRBJ1-1, with D unresolved. Germline V lookup: CDR1 LGHNA, CDR2 YNFKEQ. V was shortened by 1 base and J by 7 bases, with 13 bases between the two germline ends. The CDR3 is made up of 14 amino acids.